This T cell receptor beta chain was retrieved from a study of T cell responses to AZD1222 COVID-19 vaccine. The germline V gene encodes CDR1 SQVTM and CDR2 ANQGSEA. The CDR3 has 14 amino acids. V gave up 4 bases and J gave up 1 base, with 11 bases separating them. Generated by immunoSEQ multiplex PCR, the TCRdb table keeps only in-frame clones and is missing some. The data show 90,000 to 130,000 clones, 85% to 95% seen once. The receptor was derived from an adult in good health. This chain links TRBV29-1 with TRBJ1-3; D unresolved. Here the sequenced sample was peripheral blood, taken on day 0 of AZD1222 vaccination. CDR3 nucleotides: TGCAGCGTTGGATTAGGCAGATCTGGAAACACCATATATTTT. Amino acid sequence: CSVGLGRSGNTIYF. Based on the CDR3 plus reference TRBV29-1 and TRBJ1-3, the full variable domain is SAVISQKPSRDICQRGTSLTIQCQVDSQVTMMFWYRQQPGQSLTLIATANQGSEATYESGFVIDKFPISRPNLTFSTLTVSNMSPEDSSIYLCSVGLGRSGNTIYFGEGSWLTVV.